The subject of this entry is one T cell receptor beta chain. Its antigen is undetermined. The germline V gene encodes CDR1 SGHTA and CDR2 FQGNSA. V shed 2 bases and J 5 bases; nucleotides not matched to a gene: 4. CDR3 size: 14 residues. Relapses following autologous stem cell transplantation were seen in all patients, with brentuximab vedotin exposure varying. Isolation of CD4+ T cells from thawed PBMCs was performed by magnetic negative selection. Clones were sequenced by immunoSEQ multiplex PCR, and TCRdb holds only the in-frame ones, with some missing. The data show about 29,000 clones, approximately 85% seen once. The record originates from a study of PD-1 blockade in classical Hodgkin lymphoma. Points from the study as a whole: Healthy donors reportedly exceeded newly diagnosed patients in baseline TCR diversity. Although disease activity or prior therapy may be involved, causes of the repertoire differences remain undefined.

The material sequenced was CD4+ T cells from blood, taken at baseline. This chain connects TRBV7-2 to TRBJ1-1; TRBD1 matches at 8 bases. This TCR was sampled from a human donor with classical Hodgkin lymphoma. In DNA form, the CDR3 reads TGTGCCAGCAGCTTACAGGGGGCCAGAACTGAAGCTTTCTTT. Translating it yields CASSLQGARTEAFF.